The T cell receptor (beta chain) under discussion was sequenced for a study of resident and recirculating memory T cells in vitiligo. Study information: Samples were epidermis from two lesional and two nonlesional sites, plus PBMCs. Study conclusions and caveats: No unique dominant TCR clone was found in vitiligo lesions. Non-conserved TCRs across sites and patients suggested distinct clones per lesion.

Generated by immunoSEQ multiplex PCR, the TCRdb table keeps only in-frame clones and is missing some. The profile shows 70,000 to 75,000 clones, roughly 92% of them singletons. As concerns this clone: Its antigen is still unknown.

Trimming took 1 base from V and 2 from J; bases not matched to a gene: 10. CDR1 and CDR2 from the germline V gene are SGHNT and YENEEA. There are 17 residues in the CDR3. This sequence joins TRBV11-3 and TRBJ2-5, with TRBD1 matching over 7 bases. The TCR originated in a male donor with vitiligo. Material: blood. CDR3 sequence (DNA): TGTGCCAGCAGCTTAGGGGGACAGCGAGATTTACAAGAGACCCAGTACTTC. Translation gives CASSLGGQRDLQETQYF.